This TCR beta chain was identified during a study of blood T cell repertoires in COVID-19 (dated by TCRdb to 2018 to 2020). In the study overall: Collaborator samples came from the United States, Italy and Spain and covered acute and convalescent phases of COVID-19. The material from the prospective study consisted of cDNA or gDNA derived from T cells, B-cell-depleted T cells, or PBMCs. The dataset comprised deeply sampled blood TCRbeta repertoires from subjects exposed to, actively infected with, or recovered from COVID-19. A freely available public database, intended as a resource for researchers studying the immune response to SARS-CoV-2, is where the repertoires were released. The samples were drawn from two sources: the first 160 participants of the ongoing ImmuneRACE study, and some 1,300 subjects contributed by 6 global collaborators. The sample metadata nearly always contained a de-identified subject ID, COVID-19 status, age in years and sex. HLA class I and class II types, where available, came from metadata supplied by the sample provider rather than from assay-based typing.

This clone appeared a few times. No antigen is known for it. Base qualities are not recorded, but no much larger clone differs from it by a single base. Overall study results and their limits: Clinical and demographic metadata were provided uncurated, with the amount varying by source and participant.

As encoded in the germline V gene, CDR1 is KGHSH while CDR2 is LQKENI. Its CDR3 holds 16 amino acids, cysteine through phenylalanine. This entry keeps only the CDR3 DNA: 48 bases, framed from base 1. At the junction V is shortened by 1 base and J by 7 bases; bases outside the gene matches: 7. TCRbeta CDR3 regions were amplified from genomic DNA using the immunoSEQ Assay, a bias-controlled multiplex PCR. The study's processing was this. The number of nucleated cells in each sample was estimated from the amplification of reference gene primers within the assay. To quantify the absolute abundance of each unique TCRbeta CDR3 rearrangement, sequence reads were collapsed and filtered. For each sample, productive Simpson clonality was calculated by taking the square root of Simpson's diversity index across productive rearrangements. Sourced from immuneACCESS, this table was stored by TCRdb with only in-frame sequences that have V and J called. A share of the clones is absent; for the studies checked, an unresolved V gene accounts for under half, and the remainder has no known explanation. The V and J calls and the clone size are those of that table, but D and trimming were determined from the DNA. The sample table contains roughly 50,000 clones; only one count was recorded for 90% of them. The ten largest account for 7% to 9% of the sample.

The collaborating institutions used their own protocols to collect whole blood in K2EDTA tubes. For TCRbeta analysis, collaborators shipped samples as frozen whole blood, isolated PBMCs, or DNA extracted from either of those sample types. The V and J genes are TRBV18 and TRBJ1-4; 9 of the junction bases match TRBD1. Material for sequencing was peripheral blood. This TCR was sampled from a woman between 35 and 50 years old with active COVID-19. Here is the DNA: TGTGCCAGCTCACCACTCCGGGACAGGGCTGGTGAAAAACTGTTTTTT. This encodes CASSPLRDRAGEKLFF.